This TCR beta chain was identified in a study of blood T cells in healthy people across ages. A second PCR of roughly 7 to 11 cycles used a sample-barcoded 5' primer and a J-beta primer mix. TCRdb fed the 5' RACE reads into MiXCR, producing one record per CDR3 protein. Of over 1,200,000 distinct CDR3 sequences in the sample, approximately 60% are singletons; the top ten hold about 6.3%. V lost 1 base and J 3 bases, leaving 13 bases between the germline ends. The germline gives CDR1 SGHTA, CDR2 FQGNSA. This CDR3 comprises 15 residues. The chain joins TRBV7-2 to TRBJ2-7; maybe TRBD2 (5 bases). The source is a young man in good health. The material sequenced was blood. The CDR3 sequence: CASSLERGPHYEQYF. The CDR3 coding sequence is TGTGCCAGCAGCTTAGAACGGGGTCCCCACTACGAGCAGTACTTC.